This T cell receptor (beta chain) stems from a study of blood T cell repertoires in COVID-19. Donors were grouped by their self-reported clinical history. Here immunoSEQ multiplex PCR was the method, and the copy in TCRdb shows in-frame clones only, minus some. This sample has a few hundred thousand clones, with about 90% found just once. This clone was observed a handful of times. V dropped 3 bases and J dropped 4; count of bases not matched to a gene: 4. CDR1 and CDR2 from the germline V gene are LGHDT and YNNKEL (reference sequence). The CDR3 extends over 15 amino acids. The gene calls are TRBV3-1 (or the pseudogene TRBV3-2) and TRBJ2-3; 10 nucleotides agree with TRBD1. This sequence was found in a woman between 40 and 50 years old who had been exposed to COVID-19. Sequencing input: PBMCs or T cells enriched from blood (not recorded which). CDR3 sequence reads: CASSHDGQGADTQYF. The CDR3 coding sequence is TGTGCCAGCAGCCACGACGGACAGGGGGCAGATACGCAGTATTTT.